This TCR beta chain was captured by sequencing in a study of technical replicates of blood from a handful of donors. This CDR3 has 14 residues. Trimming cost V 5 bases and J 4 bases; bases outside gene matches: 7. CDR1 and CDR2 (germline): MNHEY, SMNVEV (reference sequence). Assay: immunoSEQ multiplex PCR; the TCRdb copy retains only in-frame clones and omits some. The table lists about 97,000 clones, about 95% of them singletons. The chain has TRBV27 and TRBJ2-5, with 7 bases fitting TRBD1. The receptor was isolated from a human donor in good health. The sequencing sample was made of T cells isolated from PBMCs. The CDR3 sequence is CASSEQGRGETQYF. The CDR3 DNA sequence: TGTGCCAGCAGTGAACAGGGGCGTGGAGAGACCCAGTACTTC.